These 17 T cell receptor beta chains were all obtained from the same sample, sequenced in a study of CD4 T cell repertoires in COVID-19. Sequencing was done directly on freshly isolated, uncultured memory T cells. TCRdb's copy holds only in-frame clones and misses some; the assay was immunoSEQ multiplex PCR. The sample records fewer than 25,000 clones, about 94% being singletons. The sequenced sample was circulating follicular helper CD4+ T cells (cTfh) from blood, obtained before the COVID-19 pandemic. The receptors come from a human donor who had COVID-19.

V and J are TRBV2 and TRBJ2-5, with 11 nucleotides matching TRBD2. The V segment lost 6 bases and the J segment 5 bases; nucleotides outside the gene matches: 5. CDR1 and CDR2 from the germline V gene are SNHLY and FYNNEI. The CDR3 is 14 amino acids. The CDR3 DNA reads TGTGCCAGCAGGGCCACTAGCGGGAGTGAGACCCAGTACTTC. Protein: CASRATSGSETQYF.

The CDR3 coding sequence is TGTGCCAGCAGTGAAGGACAGGGTATCTCACCCCTCCACTTT. This encodes CASSEGQGISPLHF. V usage is TRBV2 and J usage is TRBJ1-6; 7 nucleotides align to TRBD1. The V gene's germline CDR1 is SNHLY and CDR2 FYNNEI. This CDR3 region has 14 residues. V lost 1 base to trimming and J lost 10 bases; unmatched junction nucleotides: 4. Supplemented by reference TRBV2 and TRBJ1-6, the full variable domain reads EPEVTQTPSHQVTQMGQEVILRCVPISNHLYFYWYRQILGQKVEFLVSFYNNEISEKSEIFDDQFSVERPDGSNFTLKIRSTKLEDSAMYFCASSEGQGISPLHFGNGTRLTVT.

The V and J genes are TRBV4-2 and TRBJ2-5; D possibly corresponds to TRBD2 (6 bases). Germline values: CDR1 LGHNA, CDR2 YNFKEQ. Trimming removed 0 bases from V and 4 bases from J, with 12 bases in between. The CDR3 is made up of 15 amino acids. The DNA for the CDR3 is TGTGCCAGCAGCCAAGAGCGGGGCTGGGGAGAGACCCAGTACTTC. Protein sequence: CASSQERGWGETQYF.

The rearrangement joins TRBV5-1 to TRBJ1-1; no firm D call. This CDR3 spans 15 amino acids. The germline V gene has CDR1 SGHRS and CDR2 YFSETQ. Trimming shortened V by 0 bases and J by 3 bases, and 12 bases separated the two germline ends. Here the CDR3 reads CASSLGHWEDTEAFF. The CDR3 DNA is TGCGCCAGCAGCTTGGGTCATTGGGAGGACACTGAAGCTTTCTTT.

The chain has TRBV4-1 and TRBJ1-2; D gene unclear. The V gene's germline CDR1 is MGHRA and CDR2 YSYEKL. V dropped 0 bases and J dropped 4 bases, with 12 bases sitting between them. The CDR3 consists of 15 residues. The DNA for the CDR3 is TGCGCCAGCAGCCAAGAATCCACTACTACCTATGGCTACACCTTC. It codes for CASSQESTTTYGYTF.

This clone appeared a single time. This chain uses TRBV6-4 with TRBJ1-2, with 7 bases matching TRBD1. Trimming removed 6 bases from V and 4 bases from J; junction bases left unmatched: 23. This CDR3 is 19 amino acids long. Germline V gene sequence: CDR1 MRHNA, CDR2 SNTAGT. The CDR3 sequence: CASRDLLRIRTGTAYGYTF. The CDR3 region has the DNA TGTGCCAGCAGAGACCTCCTTAGGATTCGTACCGGGACAGCCTATGGCTACACCTTC.

This chain joins TRBV18 and TRBJ2-7; TRBD1 aligns across 9 bases. Trimming removed 6 bases from V and 0 bases from J; junction bases left unmatched: 6. Germline CDR1 KGHSH, CDR2 LQKENI. The CDR3 runs 15 residues. In DNA form, the CDR3 reads TGTGCCAGCTCGCCCGGGACAGGGAGCTCCTACGAGCAGTACTTC. The encoded protein is CASSPGTGSSYEQYF.

CDR3 nucleotides: TGTGCCAGCAGCTTTACGGGGGGGGCCGGAGAGACCCAGTACTTC. Translated: CASSFTGGAGETQYF. The V gene is TRBV11-3, the J gene TRBJ2-5; 8 bases are a match to TRBD2. The CDR3 spans 15 residues. Germline lookup yields CDR1 SGHNT and CDR2 YENEEA. With 3 bases clipped from V and 4 bases from J, the junction kept 7 bases outside the gene matches.

The chain carries TRBV5-1 and TRBJ1-4, with TRBD1 identical over 8 bases. CDR3 size: 15 residues. The V and J ends lost 4 bases and 7 bases, in that order; junction bases with no gene match: 9. Per germline, CDR1 SGHRS and CDR2 YFSETQ. CDR3 nucleotide sequence: TGCGCCAGCAGCACCGGGGCCACAGGGGGTGAAAAACTGTTTTTT. Amino acids: CASSTGATGGEKLFF.

This chain connects TRBV12-5 to TRBJ2-1; D gene ambiguous. The CDR3 sequence is 12 residues long. V was cut by 7 bases and J by 6 bases, with 10 bases left in between. CDR1 is LGHNT and CDR2 is FRNRAP in the germline V gene. The CDR3 DNA follows: TGTGCTAGTGAGGAACAGACCAATGAGCAGTTCTTC. This codes for CASEEQTNEQFF.

J is TRBJ1-4 and V is TRBV7-3; D gene uncertain. There are 15 residues in the CDR3. Germline V lookup: CDR1 SGHTA, CDR2 FQGTGA. Trimming left V 1 base short and J 1 base short, with 7 bases between. Here the CDR3 reads CASSLRGGTNEKLFF. The CDR3 DNA reads as TGTGCCAGCAGCTTAAGAGGAGGAACTAATGAAAAACTGTTTTTT.

The rearrangement uses TRBV7-9 and TRBJ1-1; D is perhaps TRBD1 (5 bases). The CDR3 runs 13 residues. Trimming removed 1 base at V and 4 bases at J, with 7 bases between. The germline V gene encodes CDR1 SEHNR and CDR2 FQNEAQ (reference sequence). The CDR3 DNA follows: TGTGCCAGCAGCTTAGATGACAGCACTGAAGCTTTCTTT. Translation gives CASSLDDSTEAFF.

The chain has TRBV2 and TRBJ2-5; D gene uncertain. Germline CDR1 SNHLY, CDR2 FYNNEI. The CDR3 runs 13 residues. Trimming removed 5 bases at V and 3 bases at J, with 10 bases between. For the CDR3, the DNA is TGTGCCAGCAGTTACAGTCTTGAAGAGACCCAGTACTTC. As protein: CASSYSLEETQYF.

V gene TRBV4-2 combines with J gene TRBJ2-2; 12 bases match TRBD2. There are 17 residues in the CDR3. V dropped 2 bases and J dropped 2; count of bases not matched to a gene: 3. The germline gives CDR1 LGHNA, CDR2 YNFKEQ. CDR3 residues: CASSQRTSGANTGELFF. In DNA, the CDR3 is TGTGCCAGCAGCCAACGGACTAGCGGGGCTAACACCGGGGAGCTGTTTTTT.

The V gene is TRBV10-3, the J gene TRBJ1-1; a weak D match, TRBD1 (5 bases). V lost 6 bases and J 0 bases, leaving 17 bases between the germline ends. CDR3 size: 16 residues. Germline CDR1 ENHRY, CDR2 SYGVKD. CDR3 in amino acids: CAIRATGGGLNTEAFF. Here the CDR3 DNA reads TGTGCCATCAGGGCCACGGGGGGAGGACTGAACACTGAAGCTTTCTTT.

V is TRBV15 and J is TRBJ2-6; 9 bases line up with TRBD2. Germline-derived CDR1 and CDR2 are LNHNV and YYDKDF (reference sequence). This CDR3 contains 19 residues. Trimming cost V 0 bases and J 0 bases; bases outside gene matches: 6. The CDR3: CATSRDYAGGGSGANVLTF. The DNA of the CDR3 is TGTGCCACCAGCAGAGATTACGCGGGGGGGGGCTCTGGGGCCAACGTCCTGACTTTC.

V usage is TRBV7-3 and J usage is TRBJ2-1; D may be TRBD2 (7 bases). The CDR3 is 16 amino acids. The germline V and J ends were trimmed by 4 bases and 0 bases, with 13 bases remaining between them. CDR1 is SGHTA and CDR2 is FQGTGA in the germline V gene. The CDR3, as DNA: TGTGCCAGCAGCTCCGGGGGGCCCCGCTCCTACAATGAGCAGTTCTTC. Translated: CASSSGGPRSYNEQFF.